This TCR beta chain emerged from a study of monozygotic twins with cystic fibrosis. Germline V gene sequence: CDR1 SGHDN, CDR2 FVKESK. Trimming took 4 bases from V and 8 from J; bases not matched to a gene: 5. CDR3 length: 14 residues. Only in-frame clones appear in the TCRdb table, and some are missing; sequencing was by immunoSEQ multiplex PCR. The sample has approximately 25,000 clones, about 91% seen once; the top ten hold 0.25% to 0.35%. Material: blood. This chain uses TRBV14 with TRBJ2-1; 10 nucleotides agree with TRBD2. This clonotype was sampled from a girl aged 2-10 years with cystic fibrosis. The CDR3 reads CASSRSGGLYEQFF. In nucleotides, the CDR3 is TGTGCCAGCAGCCGTAGCGGGGGGTTGTATGAGCAGTTCTTC.